This T cell receptor (beta chain) appears in the sequencing data of a study of blood T cell repertoires in COVID-19. Study-wide context: Collection of acute and convalescent COVID-19 samples took place in the United States, Italy and Spain. From T cells, B-cell-depleted T cells, or PBMCs came the material, which was cDNA or gDNA.

Each participant's cohort was designated according to participant-reported clinical history. Germline assignment: CDR1 LGHDT and CDR2 YNNKEL (reference sequence). The V segment lost 0 bases and the J segment 2 bases; nucleotides outside the gene matches: 26. The CDR3 extends over 23 amino acids. Profiling relied on immunoSEQ multiplex PCR, and the TCRdb table lists in-frame clones only, not all of them. The table lists 380,000 or so clones, around 87% of them singletons. The specimen sequenced was PBMCs or T cells enriched from blood (not recorded which). The J gene is TRBJ1-2, the V gene TRBV3-1 (or the pseudogene TRBV3-2), with 8 bases lining up with TRBD1. The sequence was collected from a man aged 25 to 45 who had recovered from COVID-19. Written as DNA, the CDR3 is TGTGCCAGCAGCCAAGATAATATACCCCTAATGGACAGGGCAACTTCTTTCAACTATGGCTACACCTTC. This sequence encodes CASSQDNIPLMDRATSFNYGYTF.